This T cell receptor (beta chain) came from a study of blood T cells in healthy people across ages. With a J-beta primer mix and a sample-barcoded 5' primer, a second PCR ran about 6 to 11 cycles. TCRdb used MiXCR to reprocess the 5' RACE reads, holding one entry per CDR3 protein. The table lists 1.2 million to 1.5 million distinct CDR3 sequences, around 39% of them singletons, with 7% to 9.5% in the top ten. This TCR came from a woman aged 18-29 years in good health. Material for sequencing was blood.

Here the CDR3 reads CASSALRLAGHNEQYF. In DNA form, the CDR3 reads TGTGCCAGCAGCGCCCTCAGACTAGCGGGCCACAATGAGCAGTACTTC. This chain uses TRBV7-2 with TRBJ2-5, with 10 bases that match TRBD2. Germline V gene lookup returns CDR1 SGHTA and CDR2 FQGNSA. The CDR3 spans 16 residues. V lost 5 bases to trimming and J lost 11 bases; unmatched junction nucleotides: 17.